The entry below describes one T cell receptor (beta chain). Which antigen it targets is not known. No base qualities exist here, and no much larger clone lies one base off it. TCR beta CDR3 regions were amplified by multiplex PCR using the immunoSEQ immune profiling system, following the manufacturer's instructions. An Illumina NextSeq system was used for sequencing. The paper's processing steps were these. The immunoSEQ Analyzer platform handled processing of the sequence data, and clonality was calculated by taking the square root of Simpson's index of productive rearrangements. V and J usage similarity was measured by Jensen-Shannon distance, and CDR3 generation probabilities were computed with OLGA. The researchers looked up shared CDR3 sequences in the immuneACCESS database (August 2020) and in VDJdb (December 2020). TCRdb retrieved this table from immuneACCESS and kept in-frame rearrangements only. Not all clones are present; in checked studies, unresolved V genes account for under half, and no reason is known for the remainder. V, J and clone size were drawn from that table, and D and trimming were deduced from the DNA. The sample has approximately 11,000 clones on record, 96% of them singletons. More than 0.65% of the sample is in the top ten clones.

The CDR3 spans 16 residues, from the cysteine through the phenylalanine. The DNA shown is the 48-base CDR3, in frame from base 1. At the junction V is shortened by 5 bases and J by 6 bases; bases outside the gene matches: 13. CDR1 is given as KGHSH and CDR2 as LQKENI, both from the germline V gene. The entry originates in a study of monozygotic twins with cystic fibrosis (dated by TCRdb to about 2021). Concerning the study at large: Barcoded libraries were made from three micrograms of fragmented DNA using roughly 16 PCR cycles. TCR beta repertoires were compared within and between 16 monozygotic twin pairs with cystic fibrosis so that genetic influence on V and J gene usage could be assessed. Made up mostly of children and adolescents, the cohort included ten female and six male twin pairs ranging in age from about 2.0 to 36.4 years, with a median of about 9.2 years. Twins were ranked among some 1,100 cohort participants for weight-for-height and FEVPerc (FEV1 disease centile) at the day of blood sampling. Data for three of the twin pairs had been reported previously in another context.

The twin pairs came from the European Cystic Fibrosis Twin and Sibling Study Cohort, which recruited patients from 150 to 200 CF clinics across 14 European countries. Both zygosity and CFTR genotype were checked in-house, and zygosity was tested with multiplex PCR across nine short tandem repeat loci. Peripheral blood was sampled from each twin, and clinical parameters were recorded on the day of blood sampling. Phenol/chloroform extraction was used to isolate genomic DNA from peripheral blood cells, and the DNA was then kept in TE buffer at 4 degrees C. Broad study findings and their caveats: The greatest similarity to the co-twin was observed for V gene usage in 13 of 16 pairs and for J usage in 8 of 16 pairs, which suggested genetic constraints. Monozygotic CF twin pairs shared significantly more nucleotide-identical clonotypes within each pair than unrelated CF individuals shared with one another (P = 0.000026, Mann-Whitney). Simpson clonality was generally low (median around 0.0095), suggesting a naive-dominated repertoire, with higher clonality in the most severely affected patients. Only a small cohort was studied, and no association of shared CDR3 numbers with age, concordance or disease severity was found.

This clonotype was obtained from a boy aged 10-17 years with cystic fibrosis. The chain is encoded by TRBV18 joined to TRBJ1-5; 7 bases in the middle match TRBD1. The sequenced sample consisted of blood. The DNA sequence follows: TGTGCCAGCTCATACGTCTCCGGAGGGGGCAGTCAGCCCCAGCATTTT. Its amino acids are CASSYVSGGGSQPQHF.